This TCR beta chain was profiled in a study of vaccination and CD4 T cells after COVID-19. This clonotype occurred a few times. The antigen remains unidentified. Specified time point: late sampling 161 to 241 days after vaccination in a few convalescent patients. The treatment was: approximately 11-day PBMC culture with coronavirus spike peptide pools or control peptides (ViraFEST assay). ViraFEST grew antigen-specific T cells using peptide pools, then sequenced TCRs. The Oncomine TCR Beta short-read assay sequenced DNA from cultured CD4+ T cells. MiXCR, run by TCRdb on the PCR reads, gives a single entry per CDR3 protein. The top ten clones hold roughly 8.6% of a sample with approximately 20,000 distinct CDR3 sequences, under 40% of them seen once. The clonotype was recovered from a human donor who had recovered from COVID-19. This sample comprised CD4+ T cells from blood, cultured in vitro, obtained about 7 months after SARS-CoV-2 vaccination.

DNA of the CDR3: TGCAGTGCTAGAGGGGGCGGCAGGGGAACCTACGAGCAGTACTTC. Encoded protein: CSARGGGRGTYEQYF. This chain uses TRBV20-1 with TRBJ2-7; the D gene is possibly TRBD1 (6 bases). The CDR3 is made up of 15 amino acids. The germline V and J ends were trimmed by 1 base and 2 bases, with 15 bases remaining between them. Germline CDR1 is DFQATT and CDR2 is SNEGSKA (reference sequence).